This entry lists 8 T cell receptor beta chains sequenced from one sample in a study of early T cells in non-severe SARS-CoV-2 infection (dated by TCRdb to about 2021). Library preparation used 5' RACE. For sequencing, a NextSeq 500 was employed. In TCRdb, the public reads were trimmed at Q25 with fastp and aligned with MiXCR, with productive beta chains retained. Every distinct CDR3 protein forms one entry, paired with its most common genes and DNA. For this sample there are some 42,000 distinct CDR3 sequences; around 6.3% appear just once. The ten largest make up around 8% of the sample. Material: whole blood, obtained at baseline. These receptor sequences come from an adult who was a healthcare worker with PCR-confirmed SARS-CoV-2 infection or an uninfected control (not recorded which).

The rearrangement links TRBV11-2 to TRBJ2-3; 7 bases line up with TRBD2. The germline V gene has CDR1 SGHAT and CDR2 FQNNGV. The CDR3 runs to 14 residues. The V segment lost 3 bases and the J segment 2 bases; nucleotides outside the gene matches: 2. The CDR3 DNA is TGTGCCAGCAGCTTTGGGGGGGTCACAGATACGCAGTATTTT. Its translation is CASSFGGVTDTQYF.

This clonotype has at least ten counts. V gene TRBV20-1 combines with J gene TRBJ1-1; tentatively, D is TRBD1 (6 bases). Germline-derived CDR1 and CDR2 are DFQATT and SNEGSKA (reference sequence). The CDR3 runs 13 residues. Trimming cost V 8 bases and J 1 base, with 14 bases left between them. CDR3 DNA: TGCAGTTTCCAGGACAGTTCGAACACTGAAGCTTTCTTT. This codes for CSFQDSSNTEAFF.

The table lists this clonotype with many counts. CDR3 DNA sequence: TGTGCCAGCAGTTCTCTTCAGACAGGGGGCCATTCACCCCTCCACTTT. Protein: CASSSLQTGGHSPLHF. The chain employs TRBV27 and TRBJ1-6; the match to TRBD1 covers 10 bases. V lost 4 bases, J lost 8 bases, and 8 bases stayed unmatched. This CDR3 region has 16 residues. CDR1 is MNHEY, CDR2 SMNVEV, per germline (reference sequence).

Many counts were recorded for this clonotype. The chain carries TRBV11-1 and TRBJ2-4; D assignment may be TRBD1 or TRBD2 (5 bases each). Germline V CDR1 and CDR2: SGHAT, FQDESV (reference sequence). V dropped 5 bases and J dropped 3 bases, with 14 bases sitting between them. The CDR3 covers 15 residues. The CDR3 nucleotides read TGTGCCAGCAGCATCCTGGGGGACGACAAAAACATTCAGTACTTC. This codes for CASSILGDDKNIQYF.

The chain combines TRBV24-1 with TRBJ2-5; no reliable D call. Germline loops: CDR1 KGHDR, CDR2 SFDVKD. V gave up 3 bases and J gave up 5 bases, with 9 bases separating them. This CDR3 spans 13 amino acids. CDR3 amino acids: CATSDPSSETQYF. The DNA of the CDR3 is TGTGCCACCAGTGATCCGTCTTCCGAGACCCAGTACTTC.

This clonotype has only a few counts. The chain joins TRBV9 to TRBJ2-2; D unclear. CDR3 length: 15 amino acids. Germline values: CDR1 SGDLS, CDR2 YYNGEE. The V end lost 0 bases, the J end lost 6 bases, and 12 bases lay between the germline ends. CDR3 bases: TGTGCCAGCAGCGTAGGAGATAGGACCCCCGGGGAGCTGTTTTTT. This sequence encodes CASSVGDRTPGELFF.

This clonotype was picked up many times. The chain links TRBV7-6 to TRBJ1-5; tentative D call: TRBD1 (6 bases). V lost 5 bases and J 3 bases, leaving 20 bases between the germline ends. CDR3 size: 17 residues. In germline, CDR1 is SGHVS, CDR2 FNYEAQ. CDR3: CASSPGKAGAYNQPQHF. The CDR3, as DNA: TGTGCCAGCAGCCCTGGGAAGGCGGGGGCTTACAATCAGCCCCAGCATTTT.

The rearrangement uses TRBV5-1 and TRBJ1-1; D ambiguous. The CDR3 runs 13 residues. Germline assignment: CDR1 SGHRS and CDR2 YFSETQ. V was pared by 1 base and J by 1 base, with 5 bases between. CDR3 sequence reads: CASSLPPNTEAFF. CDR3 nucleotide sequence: TGCGCCAGCAGCTTGCCACCGAACACTGAAGCTTTCTTT.